The 28 T cell receptor beta chains in this list originate from one sample, sequenced in a study of cytomegalovirus exposure and HLA in healthy donors. The primer mix had 60 Vbeta and 13 Jbeta primers. Only in-frame clones appear in the TCRdb table, and some are missing; sequencing was by immunoSEQ multiplex PCR. This table has over 100,000 clones, about 78% appearing once. Sequenced: PBMCs. Receptors were obtained from a female donor in good health and CMV-seronegative.

The V call is TRBV28, the J call TRBJ2-7; TRBD2 is a possible D gene (5 bases). The length of the CDR3 is 13 residues. V was shortened by 6 bases and J by 2 bases, with 11 bases between the two germline ends. The germline V gene encodes CDR1 MDHEN and CDR2 SYDVKM. CDR3 region: CASRPGSAYEQYF. CDR3 sequence (DNA): TGTGCCAGCAGGCCGGGATCCGCCTACGAGCAGTACTTC. Filled out from reference TRBV28 and TRBJ2-7, the complete variable domain reads DVKVTQSSRYLVKRTGEKVFLECVQDMDHENMFWYRQDPGLGLRLIYFSYDVKMKEKGDIPEGYSVSREKKERFSLILESASTNQTSMYLCASRPGSAYEQYFGPGTRLTVT.

The chain couples TRBV28 to TRBJ1-4, with 9 bases that match TRBD1. The trim removed 5 bases at V and 5 bases at J, leaving 6 bases unmatched. CDR1 is MDHEN and CDR2 is SYDVKM in the germline V gene. The CDR3 length is 15 residues. The CDR3 DNA reads TGTGCCAGCAGTCAACTCGGGACAGGGAATGAAAAACTGTTTTTT. This encodes CASSQLGTGNEKLFF. The full variable domain, with the rest looked up from reference TRBV28 and TRBJ1-4, is DVKVTQSSRYLVKRTGEKVFLECVQDMDHENMFWYRQDPGLGLRLIYFSYDVKMKEKGDIPEGYSVSREKKERFSLILESASTNQTSMYLCASSQLGTGNEKLFFGSGTQLSVL.

This clone appeared a few times. The chain combines TRBV19 with TRBJ2-7, with 7 bases aligning to TRBD1. Germline assignment: CDR1 LNHDA and CDR2 SQIVND (reference sequence). The V gene end was trimmed by 4 bases and the J gene end by 0 bases; junction bases not matched to a gene: 3. The CDR3 is 14 amino acids. The chain's CDR3 is CASSTGTVSYEQYF. As DNA, the CDR3 is TGTGCCAGTAGTACCGGGACAGTCTCCTACGAGCAGTACTTC.

This clone has more than one count but fewer than ten. The rearrangement links TRBV5-6 to TRBJ2-3; D is undetermined. Germline V lookup: CDR1 SGHDT, CDR2 YYEEEE. The CDR3 runs to 16 residues. V lost 4 bases to trimming and J lost 0 bases, with 15 bases between them. The CDR3 reads CASSLITAESTDTQYF. CDR3 nucleotide sequence: TGTGCCAGCAGCCTGATTACCGCCGAGAGCACAGATACGCAGTATTTT.

A single count supports this clone. The chain combines TRBV7-6 with TRBJ1-5, with D possibly matching TRBD1 (5 bases). The V end lost 5 bases, the J end lost 3 bases, and 8 bases lay between the germline ends. Germline-derived CDR1 and CDR2 are SGHVS and FNYEAQ. The CDR3 is 13 amino acids. DNA for the CDR3: TGTGCCAGCAGCCAGGGTCTCAATCAGCCCCAGCATTTT. As protein: CASSQGLNQPQHF.

This rearrangement joins TRBV28 to TRBJ1-5; 8 nucleotides align to TRBD1. Germline V CDR1 and CDR2: MDHEN, SYDVKM. This CDR3 has 15 residues. The J segment lost 6 bases and the V segment lost 4 bases, leaving 8 bases of the junction unmatched. The DNA for the CDR3 is TGTGCCAGCAGTTGGGCAGGGGGCGCGGGTCAGCCCCAGCATTTT. It is translated as CASSWAGGAGQPQHF.

This clone was observed a handful of times. The rearrangement uses TRBV18 and TRBJ1-1; D is undetermined. Germline V lookup: CDR1 KGHSH, CDR2 LQKENI. The CDR3 is made up of 13 amino acids. V was pared by 6 bases and J by 5 bases, with 13 bases between. This CDR3 reads CASSQPQQTEAFF. The DNA of the CDR3 is TGTGCCAGCTCCCAACCCCAACAGACTGAAGCTTTCTTT.

V usage is TRBV11-2 and J usage is TRBJ2-1; tentatively, D is TRBD2 (5 bases). V lost 0 bases and J 4 bases, leaving 19 bases between the germline ends. The germline V gene has CDR1 SGHAT and CDR2 FQNNGV. The CDR3 is 18 residues long. CDR3 protein: CASSLDFVEGVGYNEQFF. CDR3 nucleotide sequence: TGTGCCAGCAGCTTAGATTTTGTCGAGGGAGTCGGTTACAATGAGCAGTTCTTC. The variable domain in full, with the rest retrieved from reference TRBV11-2 and TRBJ2-1, is EAGVAQSPRYKIIEKRQSVAFWCNPISGHATLYWYQQILGQGPKLLIQFQNNGVVDDSQLPKDRFSAERLKGVDSTLKIQPAKLEDSAVYLCASSLDFVEGVGYNEQFFGPGTRLTVL.

The J gene is TRBJ2-3, the V gene TRBV15; TRBD1 agrees at 7 bases. The CDR3 covers 16 residues. V lost 0 bases, J lost 2 bases, and 5 bases stayed unmatched. The germline V gene encodes CDR1 LNHNV and CDR2 YYDKDF (reference sequence). Here the CDR3 DNA reads TGTGCCACCAGCAGAGAGACAGGGACCAACACAGATACGCAGTATTTT. This codes for CATSRETGTNTDTQYF.

This chain joins TRBV7-6 and TRBJ2-1, with TRBD2 matching 9 bases. The junction had 2 bases not matched to a gene; V was cut back by 5 bases and J by 6 bases. The CDR3 is 13 residues long. CDR1 is SGHVS, CDR2 FNYEAQ, per germline. Here the CDR3 reads CASSRGGGNEQFF. In DNA form, the CDR3 reads TGTGCCAGCAGCCGCGGGGGGGGCAATGAGCAGTTCTTC.

This chain links TRBV5-1 with TRBJ2-7; possible D gene TRBD2, 5 bases. With 3 bases removed from V and 5 bases from J, the gap between germline ends came to 18 bases. Germline V lookup: CDR1 SGHRS, CDR2 YFSETQ. The CDR3 is 15 residues long. The CDR3 reads CASSSSYLGSDEQYF. The CDR3 DNA is TGCGCCAGCAGCTCCTCTTACTTGGGGAGTGACGAGCAGTACTTC.

This clone was detected only a few times. The CDR3 DNA reads as TGCGCCAGCAGCTTAAAGCAGGGCTACGAGCAGTACTTC. This gives the protein CASSLKQGYEQYF. The chain has TRBV5-1 and TRBJ2-7, with D perhaps matching TRBD1 (5 bases). V was trimmed by 2 bases and J by 3 bases, leaving 9 bases between them. The germline gives CDR1 SGHRS, CDR2 YFSETQ. This CDR3 comprises 13 residues.

The chain joins TRBV6-5 to TRBJ2-3; D remains unclear. V lost 4 bases to trimming and J lost 0 bases, with 11 bases between them. Germline V gene sequence: CDR1 MNHEY, CDR2 SVGAGI. The CDR3 sequence is 15 residues long. This CDR3 is CASSSLAASTDTQYF. DNA of the CDR3: TGTGCCAGCAGTTCTTTAGCAGCTAGCACAGATACGCAGTATTTT.

This chain links TRBV4-1 with TRBJ2-7; D is unresolved. The ends were cut back, 0 bases at V and 0 bases at J, with 9 bases in the middle. The CDR3 is 15 residues long. The germline V gene encodes CDR1 MGHRA and CDR2 YSYEKL. The CDR3: CASSQDEVYSYEQYF. The CDR3 nucleotides read TGCGCCAGCAGCCAAGATGAGGTGTACTCCTACGAGCAGTACTTC.

In DNA form, the CDR3 reads TGCGCCAGCAGCTCGAGGAGCGTTTTCTACGAGCAGTACTTC. Encoded protein: CASSSRSVFYEQYF. The chain joins TRBV5-1 to TRBJ2-7; no firm D call. Per the germline V gene, CDR1 is SGHRS and CDR2 is YFSETQ. V lost 3 bases, J lost 3 bases, and 13 bases lay in between. The CDR3 runs 14 residues.

This clone was observed once. This chain uses TRBV15 with TRBJ2-7; the D gene is possibly TRBD2 (5 bases). The V end lost 5 bases, the J end lost 6 bases, and 14 bases lay between the germline ends. Germline V CDR1 and CDR2: LNHNV, YYDKDF (reference sequence). The CDR3 is 13 amino acids. The CDR3 sequence is CATSLPLGAEQYF. In DNA form, the CDR3 reads TGTGCCACCAGCTTACCGTTGGGAGCCGAGCAGTACTTC.

This chain connects TRBV5-1 to TRBJ2-7, with 8 nucleotides matching TRBD1. The V gene's germline CDR1 is SGHRS and CDR2 YFSETQ. The trim removed 5 bases at V and 0 bases at J, leaving 10 bases unmatched. CDR3 length equals 16 residues. As DNA, the CDR3 is TGCGCCAGCAGGTCCGGGACAGGTTTTTTCTCCTACGAGCAGTACTTC. This codes for CASRSGTGFFSYEQYF.

J is TRBJ1-3 and V is TRBV27, with D possibly TRBD1 on 5 matching bases. CDR3 length equals 11 residues. Germline V lookup: CDR1 MNHEY, CDR2 SMNVEV (reference sequence). V dropped 8 bases and J dropped 4 bases, with 6 bases sitting between them. The CDR3 here is CASGHGNTIYF. Written as DNA, the CDR3 is TGTGCCAGCGGACACGGAAACACCATATATTTT.

The chain couples TRBV6-5 to TRBJ1-2; TRBD1 is a possible D gene (5 bases). The CDR3 is 12 amino acids. V was trimmed by 4 bases and J by 4 bases, leaving 7 bases between them. CDR1 MNHEY and CDR2 SVGAGI come from the germline V gene. The CDR3: CASSWGIYGYTF. The CDR3 DNA reads TGTGCCAGCAGTTGGGGCATCTATGGCTACACCTTC.

In this sample, this clone turned up a few times. The V and J genes are TRBV7-2 and TRBJ1-5; 8 bases match TRBD1. Germline-derived CDR1 and CDR2 are SGHTA and FQGNSA. Unmatched junction bases numbered 6, after V lost 2 bases and J lost 6 bases. This CDR3 contains 15 residues. CDR3 loop: CASSLMTGAIQPQHF. In nucleotides, the CDR3 is TGTGCCAGCAGCTTAATGACAGGGGCGATTCAGCCCCAGCATTTT.

This clone was seen only once. V and J are TRBV28 and TRBJ2-2, with TRBD2 identical over 14 bases. There are 17 residues in the CDR3. Looked up from germline, CDR1 is MDHEN and CDR2 is SYDVKM. V trimming: 3 bases; J trimming: 5 bases; junction bases outside the gene matches: 5. The CDR3 region has the DNA TGTGCCAGCAGTTTTGGGACTAGCGGGAGAGGGACCGGGGAGCTGTTTTTT. Translation: CASSFGTSGRGTGELFF.

This clone was found once. The V call is TRBV7-2, the J call TRBJ2-7; 10 nucleotides match TRBD2. Losses at the gene ends were 1 base for V and 3 bases for J; bases not matched to a gene: 6. The CDR3 runs 16 residues. Germline V gene data show CDR1 as SGHTA and CDR2 as FQGNSA. CDR3 sequence reads: CASSLGLAGELYEQYF. The CDR3 nucleotides are TGTGCCAGCAGCTTAGGGCTAGCGGGAGAACTCTACGAGCAGTACTTC.

This chain links TRBV28 with TRBJ1-2; D gene ambiguous. Germline values: CDR1 MDHEN, CDR2 SYDVKM. Trimming left V 1 base short and J 5 bases short, with 5 bases between. The CDR3 has 12 residues. Here the CDR3 DNA reads TGTGCCAGCAGTTTATACCTATATGGCTACACCTTC. Translating it yields CASSLYLYGYTF.

The V and J genes are TRBV7-2 and TRBJ2-1, with D tentatively TRBD2 (7 bases). CDR3 length equals 15 residues. Germline CDR1 SGHTA, CDR2 FQGNSA. V was clipped by 4 bases and J by 7 bases, with 17 bases between them. CDR3 sequence reads: CASSSPMGRGNEQFF. In nucleotides, the CDR3 is TGTGCCAGCAGCTCTCCTATGGGGAGGGGGAATGAGCAGTTCTTC.

The chain links TRBV27 to TRBJ1-6; D gene unclear. V gave up 5 bases and J gave up 3 bases, with 8 bases separating them. This CDR3 has 14 residues. Germline lookup yields CDR1 MNHEY and CDR2 SMNVEV (reference sequence). For the CDR3, the DNA is TGTGCCAGCAGTAGTGACATCTATAATTCACCCCTCCACTTT. Amino acids: CASSSDIYNSPLHF.

This sequence joins TRBV16 and TRBJ1-5; D perhaps matches TRBD1 (6 bases). This CDR3 comprises 15 residues. V gave up 0 bases and J gave up 4 bases, with 10 bases separating them. The germline CDR1 and CDR2 sequences are KGHSY and FQNENV. In nucleotides, the CDR3 is TGTGCCAGCAGCCAATCATACCAGGGGAATCAGCCCCAGCATTTT. It specifies CASSQSYQGNQPQHF.

The chain recombines TRBV11-3 with TRBJ2-3; possibly TRBD1 for D (6 bases). V was pared by 5 bases and J by 0 bases, with 9 bases between. The CDR3 is made up of 14 amino acids. Germline CDR1 SGHNT, CDR2 YENEEA. CDR3 residues: CASSLGQSTDTQYF. The CDR3 DNA sequence: TGTGCCAGCAGCCTCGGACAGAGCACAGATACGCAGTATTTT. Filled out from reference TRBV11-3 and TRBJ2-3, the complete variable domain reads EAGVVQSPRYKIIEKKQPVAFWCNPISGHNTLYWYLQNLGQGPELLIRYENEEAVDDSQLPKDRFSAERLKGVDSTLKIQPAELGDSAVYLCASSLGQSTDTQYFGPGTRLTVL.

This rearrangement joins TRBV25-1 to TRBJ2-7; no reliable D call. Trimming shortened V by 4 bases and J by 3 bases, and 4 bases separated the two germline ends. The CDR3 covers 11 residues. Germline CDR1 is MGHDK and CDR2 is SYGVNS. The chain's CDR3 is CASSAYYEQYF. The CDR3 nucleotides read TGTGCCAGCAGTGCCTACTACGAGCAGTACTTC.